These T cell receptor beta chains were read from a single sample in a study of regulatory T cells in long-lasting Graves disease. TCRdb re-derived calls from the multiplex PCR reads in MiXCR, one entry per CDR3 protein. The profile covers about 470,000 distinct CDR3 sequences, with 20% to 25% appearing a single time and around 7% taken by the ten largest. The source was peripheral blood mononuclear cells (PBMCs), collected when the disease was refractory, from a patient treated with antithyroid drugs. The receptors shown here come from a female donor with Graves disease. Both conserved end residues are part of each CDR3. The D gene is left open where the match is weak. Clone sizes are given selectively: once, few, many, or a class where the clone is expanded.

TRBJ2-7 many TRBV6-1 TRBD1 TGTGCCAGCGACAGGGGGACAGTTCCCTCCGAGCAGTACTTC CASDRGTVPSEQYF
TRBJ1-2 few TRBV20-1 - TGCAGTGCCGGGGACAACAATAACTATGGCTACACCTTC CSAGDNNNYGYTF
TRBJ2-7 few TRBV3-1 - TGTGCCAGCAGCCAAGAGAGGGATAGCGGCTACGAGCAGTACTTC CASSQERDSGYEQYF
TRBJ1-1 - TRBV4-2 - TGTGCCAGCAGCCAAGCCGATGAAGCTTTCTTT CASSQADEAFF
TRBJ1-2 - TRBV6-2/TRBV6-3 TRBD1 TGTGCCAGCAGTTACCAGGGGGCTCGTGGCTACACCTTC CASSYQGARGYTF
TRBJ1-1 - TRBV11-3 - TGTGCCAGCAGCTTAACAGGATACTACACTGAAGCTTTCTTT CASSLTGYYTEAFF
TRBJ2-6 - TRBV7-2 - TGTGCCAGCAGCCTGGGGCGGAGTTACTCTGGTGCTGGGGCCAACGTCCTGACTTTC CASSLGRSYSGAGANVLTF
TRBJ2-5 many TRBV7-3 - TGTGCCAGCAGCTTATACGGGGCTAATCGTGAGACCCAGTACTTC CASSLYGANRETQYF
TRBJ1-2 many TRBV13 - TGTGCCAGCAGCGCCGGTCAGGGATCGGATGGCTACACCTTC CASSAGQGSDGYTF
TRBJ1-2 many TRBV28 TRBD1 TGTGCCAGCAGCTTAGGGGGCGGTAATCCCTATGGCTACACCTTC CASSLGGGNPYGYTF
TRBJ1-1 - TRBV19 - TGTGCCAGTAGTATGAGCCAGAACACTGAAGCTTTCTTT CASSMSQNTEAFF
TRBJ2-3 few TRBV5-1 - TGCGCCAGCAGCACGGGACATCGCACAGATACGCAGTATTTT CASSTGHRTDTQYF
TRBJ2-7 many TRBV6-1 - TGTGCCACCGCGGAGGCGGGCCCTTCCGAGCAGTACTTC CATAEAGPSEQYF
TRBJ1-2 - TRBV6-1 TRBD1 TGTGCCAGCGGTGGCGGGACAGTCTATGGCTACACCTTC CASGGGTVYGYTF
TRBJ2-4 few TRBV15 - TGTGCCACCAGCAGTCCCAGCCCTGGGTACAAAAACATTCAGTACTTC CATSSPSPGYKNIQYF
TRBJ2-2 - TRBV11-3 - TGTGCCAGCAGCCCAGAGTTGGTCACCGGGGAGCTGTTTTTT CASSPELVTGELFF
TRBJ2-3 - TRBV28 - TGTGCCAGCAGTTTATGGACTGAGGGCACAGATACGCAGTATTTT CASSLWTEGTDTQYF
TRBJ2-7 few TRBV7-2 - TGTGCCAGCAGCTCGGGCGGGACAGCAACCTACGAGCAGTACTTC CASSSGGTATYEQYF
TRBJ1-1 many TRBV12-3/TRBV12-4 - TGTGCCAGCAGTTTTCAAGAAGCTTTCTTT CASSFQEAFF
TRBJ1-4 many TRBV5-1 TRBD1 TGTGCCAGCAGCCCGGGACAGGGTAATGAAAAACTGTTTTTT CASSPGQGNEKLFF
TRBJ2-7 many TRBV9 TRBD2 TGTGCCAGCAGCGCCGATACCGGGACTAGCGCACAGCAGTACTTC CASSADTGTSAQQYF
TRBJ1-2 few TRBV15 TRBD1 TGTGCCACCAGCAGAGAATGGACAGGGGGAGACTATGGCTACACCTTC CATSREWTGGDYGYTF
TRBJ2-7 many TRBV11-2 TRBD1 TGTGCCAGCAGCGGAGAAGGGGGGACAGGGAACGAGCAGTACTTC CASSGEGGTGNEQYF
TRBJ2-7 few TRBV6-2/TRBV6-3 TRBD2 TGTGCCAGCAGTGACGGGACTAGCGGGCCGGAGCAGTACTTC CASSDGTSGPEQYF
TRBJ2-7 - TRBV7-3 - TGTGCCAGCAACTCAACCCCGGGGGCGCGCGAGCAGTACTTC CASNSTPGAREQYF
TRBJ2-7 few TRBV11-2 TRBD2 TGTGCCAGCACCCTTTGGGGGGGTTCCTACGAGCAGTACTTC CASTLWGGSYEQYF
TRBJ2-7 - TRBV7-9 TRBD2 TGTGCCAGCAGCTTATGGCGGAGGGGACTACACACAAATACCTTCTACGAGCAGTACTTC CASSLWRRGLHTNTFYEQYF
TRBJ1-5 - TRBV5-5 TRBD1 TGTGCCAGCAGCCCCGGACAGGCGTTTGGAAATCAGCCCCAGCATTTT CASSPGQAFGNQPQHF
TRBJ2-7 - TRBV5-1 - TGCGCCAGCAGCCCCCCGGCGACTCGGGAGCAGTACTTC CASSPPATREQYF
TRBJ2-2 few TRBV5-6 - TGTGCCAGCAGCTTTCTGGCGGATGCCAACACCGGGGAGCTGTTTTTT CASSFLADANTGELFF
TRBJ2-1 few TRBV5-1 - TGCGCCAGCAGCTTCTACCGCTGGGGGAGCGGGCATGAGCAGTTCTTC CASSFYRWGSGHEQFF
TRBJ2-7 - TRBV4-1 - TGCGCCAGCAGCCAAGATCACGATTACGAGCAGTACTTC CASSQDHDYEQYF
TRBJ2-7 - TRBV19 - TGTGCCAGTAGCCCCTCACGAGGGTTCTCCGCAAACTACGAGCAGTACTTC CASSPSRGFSANYEQYF
TRBJ2-5 - TRBV6-6 TRBD2 TGTGCCAGCAGTTACTCGAGAGGATGGCGGGGGGACCAAGAGACCCAGTACTTC CASSYSRGWRGDQETQYF
TRBJ2-5 many TRBV6-5 TRBD2 TGTGCCAGCAGTTACGGAGCGGGGATCCCAGAGACCCAGTACTTC CASSYGAGIPETQYF
TRBJ2-6 many TRBV28 TRBD1 TGTGCCAGCACGCCGGGACAGGGCTACTCTGGGGCCAACGTCCTGACTTTC CASTPGQGYSGANVLTF
TRBJ2-5 few TRBV3-1 TRBD1 TGTGCCAGCAGCCAGGCTAACTCCGGGACAGGGAATTGGAAGACCCAGTACTTC CASSQANSGTGNWKTQYF
TRBJ1-1 - TRBV4-1 TRBD1 TGCGCCAGCAGCCAGGGACAGGGAACTAGGCGAGCTTTCTTT CASSQGQGTRRAFF
TRBJ2-1 few TRBV3-1 - TGTGCCAGCAGCCATGGTCTTGAGCAGTTCTTC CASSHGLEQFF
TRBJ2-7 - TRBV20-1 - TGCAGTGCTGTACAGGAAAACTACGAGCAGTACTTC CSAVQENYEQYF
TRBJ1-2 many TRBV7-9 - TGTGCCAGCAGCTCACCCGGGACGTATGGCTACACCTTC CASSSPGTYGYTF
TRBJ2-2 - TRBV6-6 TRBD2 TGTGCCAGCAGTTACTCGATAGCACTAGCGGGGGGGGACACCGGGGAGCTGTTTTTT CASSYSIALAGGDTGELFF
TRBJ2-1 - TRBV6-2/TRBV6-3 - TGTGCCAGCAGTTGGGACGGAGGGGGGGTCTTC CASSWDGGGVF
TRBJ1-4 many TRBV11-2 - TGTGCCAGCAGCCGGAGCCAGGATGAAAAACTGTTTTTT CASSRSQDEKLFF
TRBJ2-7 - TRBV5-8 TRBD1 TGTGCCAGCAGTCCAACCGGGACAGGGGTCGTCGAGCAGTACTTC CASSPTGTGVVEQYF
TRBJ2-2 - TRBV30 TRBD2 TGTGCCTGTTCCAACCGGGCGGGGGAGCCGTTTTTT CACSNRAGEPFF
TRBJ2-2 few TRBV5-4 - TGTGCCAGCACCCCCGACCGCACGAACACCGGGGAGCTGTTTTTT CASTPDRTNTGELFF
TRBJ1-3 few TRBV7-8 - TGTGCCAGCAGCTTAGAACGGGGGAGGGGAAACACCATATATTTT CASSLERGRGNTIYF
TRBJ2-5 - TRBV7-8 - TGTGCCAGCAGCCGGGATTTCGGGATTCAAGAGACCCAGTACTTC CASSRDFGIQETQYF